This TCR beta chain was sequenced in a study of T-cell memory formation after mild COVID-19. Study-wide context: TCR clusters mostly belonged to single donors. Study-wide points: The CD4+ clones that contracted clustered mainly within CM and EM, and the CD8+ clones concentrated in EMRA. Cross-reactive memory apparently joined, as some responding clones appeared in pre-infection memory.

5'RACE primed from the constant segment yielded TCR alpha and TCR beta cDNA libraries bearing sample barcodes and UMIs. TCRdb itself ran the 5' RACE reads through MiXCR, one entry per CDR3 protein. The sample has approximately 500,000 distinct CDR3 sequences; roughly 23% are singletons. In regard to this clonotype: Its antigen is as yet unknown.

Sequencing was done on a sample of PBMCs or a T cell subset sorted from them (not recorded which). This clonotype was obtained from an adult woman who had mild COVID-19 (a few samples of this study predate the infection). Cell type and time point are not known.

The CDR3 bases are TGTGCCAGCAGCCTCTATGGGACTCCCACAGATACGCAGTATTTT. Translating gives CASSLYGTPTDTQYF. This chain links TRBV14 with TRBJ2-3, with D possibly TRBD2 on 6 matching bases. The CDR3 has 15 residues. The V and J ends lost 4 bases and 2 bases respectively, with 13 bases between them. Germline V gene sequence: CDR1 SGHDN, CDR2 FVKESK.